These 21 T cell receptor beta chains came from one sample sequenced in a study of vaccination effects on CD4 cells after COVID-19. Repertoires were generated with immunoSEQ multiplex PCR, while TCRdb's copy carries only in-frame clones and drops some. The sample includes about 50,000 clones, over 60% of them seen just once. Their target antigens are unknown. A 10-day culture period preceded the isolation of CD4+ T cells. It was between March and December 2020 that the person had a SARS-CoV-2 infection confirmed by PCR. It was two doses of either the BNT162b2 or mRNA-1273 vaccine that participants received. Sequencing was performed on CD4+ T cells from PBMCs cultured without peptide, taken after COVID-19 vaccination. These TCRs come from a human donor who had a prior SARS-CoV-2 infection.

This rearrangement joins TRBV2 to TRBJ2-1; D is perhaps TRBD2 (6 bases). CDR1 is SNHLY, CDR2 FYNNEI, per germline. V was shortened by 7 bases and J by 10 bases, with 20 bases between the two germline ends. The CDR3 length is 14 residues. The CDR3 here is CASMRRELKGEQFF. CDR3 coding DNA: TGTGCCAGCATGCGACGGGAGCTAAAGGGGGAGCAGTTCTTC.

This sequence joins TRBV19 and TRBJ1-5; the match to TRBD1 covers 8 bases. CDR1 is LNHDA and CDR2 is SQIVND in the germline V gene (reference sequence). V shed 3 bases, J shed 7 bases, and the junction held 8 bases outside the gene matches. CDR3 size: 15 residues. The CDR3 region has the DNA TGTGCCAGTAGTATGAGAGACAGGGGATTCCAGCCCCAGCATTTT. It codes for CASSMRDRGFQPQHF.

The J gene is TRBJ1-1, the V gene TRBV7-8, with D possibly matching TRBD1 (6 bases). Germline V lookup: CDR1 SGHVS, CDR2 FQNEAQ. This CDR3 is 14 amino acids long. Trimming stripped 1 base from V and 1 base from J, with 7 bases between. CDR3 protein: CASSLGQANTEAFF. The CDR3 DNA reads TGTGCCAGCAGCTTAGGACAGGCGAACACTGAAGCTTTCTTT.

The rearrangement joins TRBV9 to TRBJ2-7; a weak D match, TRBD1 (7 bases). The CDR3 extends over 13 amino acids. From germline, CDR1 is SGDLS and CDR2 YYNGEE. The CDR3 reads CREHGDRDYEQYF. CDR3 DNA: TGTCGGGAGCACGGGGACAGAGACTACGAGCAGTACTTC.

The rearrangement joins TRBV15 to TRBJ2-1; D may correspond to TRBD1 or TRBD2 (5 bases each). Germline loops: CDR1 LNHNV, CDR2 YYDKDF (reference sequence). This CDR3 has 13 residues. Trimming took 6 bases from V and 8 from J, leaving 14 bases between them. The CDR3 sequence: CATSTRMGDEQFF. CDR3 bases: TGTGCCACCAGTACGAGAATGGGGGATGAGCAGTTCTTC.

This chain uses TRBV6-4 with TRBJ1-6; D unclear. The CDR3 contains 15 residues. Per germline, CDR1 MRHNA and CDR2 SNTAGT. The CDR3 region is CSHTHNGPTQSPLHF. The CDR3 DNA sequence: TGTTCTCATACCCATAACGGACCTACACAGTCACCCCTCCACTTT.

The chain joins TRBV6-5 to TRBJ1-2; a weak D match, TRBD1 (5 bases). Germline CDR1 is MNHEY and CDR2 is SVGAGI. The CDR3 has 15 residues. V was shortened by 4 bases and J by 6 bases, with 18 bases between the two germline ends. The CDR3 loop is CASSSVFGDWNGYTF. The CDR3 nucleotides are TGTGCCAGCAGTTCCGTATTCGGGGACTGGAATGGCTACACCTTC.

CDR3 nucleotides: TGTGCCAGCAGCGTGGTCCCCACTCCCCCCTACGAGCAGTACTTC. Protein sequence: CASSVVPTPPYEQYF. V is TRBV7-8 and J is TRBJ2-7; D is undetermined. Trimming cost V 5 bases and J 2 bases, with 16 bases left between them. CDR3 length equals 15 residues. Germline-derived CDR1 and CDR2 are SGHVS and FQNEAQ.

This chain uses TRBV2 with TRBJ2-3; 7 bases are a match to TRBD1. The CDR3 covers 15 residues. Germline-derived CDR1 and CDR2 are SNHLY and FYNNEI. V was clipped by 5 bases and J by 0 bases; unmatched bases: 5. The DNA for the CDR3 is TGTGCCAGCAGTTTTGGGACAGCAAGCACAGATACGCAGTATTTT. This encodes CASSFGTASTDTQYF.

The V call is TRBV9, the J call TRBJ1-6; maybe TRBD1 (6 bases). CDR1 SGDLS and CDR2 YYNGEE come from the germline V gene. CDR3 size: 16 residues. Between the trimmed V and J ends, which lost 4 bases and 6 bases, there was a span of 17 bases. The CDR3 nucleotides are TGTGCCAGCAGCCCTTTGGGGGCGGCCCCTAATTCACCCCTCCACTTT. Its translation is CASSPLGAAPNSPLHF.

The chain employs TRBV4-2 and TRBJ1-2, with no clear D. The CDR3 spans 15 residues. V was pared by 1 base and J by 5 bases, with 14 bases between. Germline V gene sequence: CDR1 LGHNA, CDR2 YNFKEQ. The CDR3 is CASSQALQEEYGYTF. The CDR3 DNA reads TGTGCCAGCAGCCAAGCGCTGCAGGAAGAGTATGGCTACACCTTC.

This chain uses TRBV7-2 with TRBJ2-1; the D gene is possibly TRBD2 (6 bases). V dropped 6 bases and J dropped 6 bases, with 12 bases sitting between them. The CDR3 has 13 residues. Looked up from germline, CDR1 is SGHTA and CDR2 is FQGNSA. DNA for the CDR3: TGTGCCAGCAGTTCCCAGGGAGGCAATGAGCAGTTCTTC. Residues: CASSSQGGNEQFF.

The chain employs TRBV7-6 and TRBJ2-3; 7 positions match TRBD1. Per the germline V gene, CDR1 is SGHVS and CDR2 is FNYEAQ. V dropped 5 bases and J dropped 3; count of bases not matched to a gene: 2. The CDR3 totals 13 residues. CDR3 bases: TGTGCCAGCAGCGTGGACAGGACAGATACGCAGTATTTT. Translating it yields CASSVDRTDTQYF.

J is TRBJ1-1 and V is TRBV7-6; unclear D gene. The germline CDR1 and CDR2 sequences are SGHVS and FNYEAQ. Trimming removed 5 bases at V and 1 base at J, with 8 bases between. CDR3 length equals 13 residues. For the CDR3, the DNA is TGTGCCAGCAGCCAGAACGAGAACACTGAAGCTTTCTTT. It specifies CASSQNENTEAFF.

The CDR3 coding sequence is TGTGCCAGCAGCGCTGACGGGGGGGGATACAATGAGCAGTTCTTC. Encoded protein: CASSADGGGYNEQFF. This chain uses TRBV9 with TRBJ2-1, with 8 positions matching TRBD2. The CDR3 length is 15 residues. J was trimmed by 4 bases and V by 3 bases; bases with no gene match: 6. Per the germline V gene, CDR1 is SGDLS and CDR2 is YYNGEE.

The V and J genes are TRBV11-2 and TRBJ1-1; D is ambiguous. Trimming took 1 base from V and 4 from J, leaving 16 bases between them. The CDR3 is 16 amino acids. Germline V gene sequence: CDR1 SGHAT, CDR2 FQNNGV. For the CDR3, the DNA is TGTGCCAGCAGCTTAGCGAAATACCCGGGGTCCACTGAAGCTTTCTTT. Its translation: CASSLAKYPGSTEAFF.

This sequence joins TRBV7-3 and TRBJ2-1, with 7 bases that match TRBD1. V lost 6 bases and J lost 6; bases outside the gene matches: 14. CDR3 length equals 16 residues. Germline CDR1 reads SGHTA; CDR2 reads FQGTGA. CDR3 coding DNA: TGTGCCAGCAGTTATAACCAAGGGGGACAGCTCAATGAGCAGTTCTTC. This gives the protein CASSYNQGGQLNEQFF. Full variable domain (remainder filled in from reference TRBV7-3 and TRBJ2-1): GAGVSQTPSNKVTEKGKYVELRCDPISGHTALYWYRQSLGQGPEFLIYFQGTGAADDSGLPNDRFFAVRPEGSVSTLKIQRTERGDSAVYLCASSYNQGGQLNEQFFGPGTRLTVL.

The chain is built from TRBV19 and TRBJ1-5, with 10 bases fitting TRBD1. This CDR3 has 19 residues. The ends lost 7 bases at V and 0 bases at J; junction bases unmatched: 15. Germline loops: CDR1 LNHDA, CDR2 SQIVND (reference sequence). CDR3 DNA: TGTGCCAGTACCCGCAGGGACAGGGGAAACTACAATAGCAATCAGCCCCAGCATTTT. Its protein is CASTRRDRGNYNSNQPQHF.

V and J are TRBV12-3 or TRBV12-4 and TRBJ1-3; D unclear. The length of the CDR3 is 12 residues. With 3 bases removed from V and 6 bases from J, the gap between germline ends came to 6 bases. DNA of the CDR3: TGTGCCAGCAGTTTTACAGTAAACACCATATATTTT. This encodes CASSFTVNTIYF.

V is TRBV6-5 and J is TRBJ1-4, with a possible D match to TRBD1 (5 bases). Germline V gives CDR1 MNHEY, CDR2 SVGAGI. This CDR3 spans 15 amino acids. V lost 5 bases and J lost 0, with 10 bases in between. The CDR3 loop reads CASSRAGATNEKLFF. CDR3 DNA sequence: TGTGCCAGCAGTCGCGCGGGGGCAACTAATGAAAAACTGTTTTTT.

The chain combines TRBV29-1 with TRBJ2-4; no definite D call. V shed 1 base and J shed 0 bases, with 10 bases lying between them. This CDR3 has 15 residues. Germline values: CDR1 SQVTM, CDR2 ANQGSEA. The CDR3 region has the DNA TGCAGCGTTGAAGTTGTACCCGTAGCCAAAAACATTCAGTACTTC. Protein product: CSVEVVPVAKNIQYF.